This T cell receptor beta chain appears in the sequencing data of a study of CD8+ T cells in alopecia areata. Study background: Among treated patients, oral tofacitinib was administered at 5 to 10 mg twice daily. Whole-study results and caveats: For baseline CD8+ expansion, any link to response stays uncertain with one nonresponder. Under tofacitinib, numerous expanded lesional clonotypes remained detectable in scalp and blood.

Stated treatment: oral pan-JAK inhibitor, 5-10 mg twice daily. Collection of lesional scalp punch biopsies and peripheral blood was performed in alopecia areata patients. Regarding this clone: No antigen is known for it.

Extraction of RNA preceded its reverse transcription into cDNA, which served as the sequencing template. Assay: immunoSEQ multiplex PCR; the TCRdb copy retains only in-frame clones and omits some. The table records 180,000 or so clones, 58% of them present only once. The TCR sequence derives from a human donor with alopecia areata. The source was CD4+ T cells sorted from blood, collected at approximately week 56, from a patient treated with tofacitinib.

The CDR3 is CASSWTNTEQFF. CDR3 nucleotides: TGCGCCAGCAGCTGGACCAACACTGAGCAGTTCTTC. V and J are TRBV5-1 and TRBJ2-1; D gene unclear. Trimming shortened V by 3 bases and J by 9 bases, and 10 bases separated the two germline ends. CDR3 length: 12 amino acids. Germline loops: CDR1 SGHRS, CDR2 YFSETQ.